The rows below give T cell receptor beta chains drawn from one sample of a study of PD-1 blockade in classical Hodgkin lymphoma. The repertoire was sequenced with immunoSEQ multiplex PCR; TCRdb's copy has only in-frame clones and lacks some. The data show 45,000 to 50,000 clones, about 78% seen once. The sequences come from peripheral blood mononuclear cells (PBMCs), collected before the second cycle of nivolumab. The source is a human donor with classical Hodgkin lymphoma. The CDR3 runs from the conserved cysteine through the conserved F or W. Fields, in order: D gene, V gene, J gene, clone size, CDR3 protein, CDR3 DNA. The D gene is left open where the match is weak. Some rows mark clone size as missing; the rest say once, few, many or name a class of expanded clone.

.,TRBV5-4,TRBJ2-1,.,CASSLTDYNEQFF,TGTGCCAGCAGCTTAACGGATTACAATGAGCAGTTCTTC
TRBD1,TRBV19,TRBJ1-2,.,CASHGDRDRAYGYTF,TGTGCCAGCCACGGAGACCGGGACAGGGCCTATGGCTACACCTTC
.,TRBV7-2,TRBJ1-1,.,CASSFPGLGKDTEAFF,TGTGCCAGCAGCTTTCCTGGCCTCGGTAAGGACACTGAAGCTTTCTTT
.,TRBV27,TRBJ2-5,.,CASSPRVRGETQYF,TGTGCCAGCAGCCCCCGAGTTAGAGGAGAGACCCAGTACTTC
.,TRBV5-5,TRBJ1-1,.,CASSFESPPVTEAFF,TGTGCCAGCAGCTTTGAGTCCCCCCCCGTGACTGAAGCTTTCTTT
.,TRBV7-6,TRBJ2-7,.,CASSPGSWTYEQYF,TGTGCCAGCAGCCCCGGCTCATGGACCTACGAGCAGTACTTC
TRBD1,TRBV27,TRBJ1-2,few,CASSPMGQGNGYTF,TGTGCCAGCAGTCCTATGGGACAGGGTAATGGCTACACCTTC
TRBD2,TRBV19,TRBJ2-1,.,CASSIFTSGRISPREQFF,TGTGCCAGTAGTATCTTTACTAGCGGGAGGATAAGCCCCCGTGAGCAGTTCTTC
TRBD1,TRBV6-1,TRBJ2-3,once,CASRQGAGDTQYF,TGTGCCAGCAGACAGGGGGCTGGAGATACGCAGTATTTT
.,TRBV6-6,TRBJ2-3,.,CASSYRDLIQIGQYF,TGTGCCAGCAGTTACAGGGACCTCATCCAGATAGGGCAGTATTTT
.,TRBV30,TRBJ1-4,.,CAWSWAMGSEKLFF,TGTGCCTGGAGTTGGGCTATGGGATCCGAAAAACTGTTTTTT
.,TRBV30,TRBJ1-2,once,CACPPLTWGSYGYTF,TGTGCCTGCCCCCCACTAACTTGGGGTAGCTATGGCTACACCTTC
TRBD2,TRBV11-2,TRBJ2-1,.,CASSLVASGGTEQFF,TGTGCCAGCAGCTTAGTGGCTAGCGGGGGTACGGAGCAGTTCTTC
.,TRBV5-6,TRBJ1-1,.,CASSLAQATGAFF,TGTGCCAGCAGCTTGGCTCAAGCCACCGGGGCTTTCTTT
TRBD2,TRBV30,TRBJ2-7,.,CAWSVRGGVTYEQYF,TGTGCCTGGAGTGTACGGGGAGGGGTTACCTACGAGCAGTACTTC
TRBD1,TRBV7-9,TRBJ2-5,.,CASRGGQGSLETQYF,TGTGCCAGCAGGGGGGGACAGGGAAGTTTGGAGACCCAGTACTTC
TRBD2,TRBV5-1,TRBJ2-1,.,CASSLANTGLAGANEQFF,TGCGCCAGCAGCTTGGCGAATACTGGACTAGCGGGGGCGAATGAGCAGTTCTTC
TRBD1,TRBV18,TRBJ1-1,once,CASSPLTQGAHTEAFF,TGTGCCAGCTCCCCTCTTACCCAGGGGGCGCACACTGAAGCTTTCTTT
.,TRBV2,TRBJ1-2,.,CASGEQGTYGYTF,TGTGCCAGCGGCGAACAGGGAACCTATGGCTACACCTTC
TRBD2,TRBV2,TRBJ2-1,.,CASSEVPSGRDEQFF,TGTGCCAGCAGTGAAGTTCCTAGCGGGAGGGACGAGCAGTTCTTC
.,TRBV7-3,TRBJ2-1,.,CASSLSAGTYNEQFF,TGTGCCAGCAGCTTAAGTGCGGGGACCTACAATGAGCAGTTCTTC
.,TRBV11-3,TRBJ1-5,once,CASSLGGPSGADQPQHF,TGTGCCAGCAGCTTAGGGGGGCCCTCAGGGGCCGATCAGCCCCAGCATTTT
TRBD1,TRBV6-4,TRBJ1-2,.,CASSDVGQGASGYTF,TGTGCCAGCAGTGACGTGGGACAGGGGGCAAGTGGCTACACCTTC
TRBD2,TRBV27,TRBJ2-2,.,CASSAGWTSVTGELFF,TGTGCCAGCAGTGCGGGCTGGACTAGTGTCACCGGGGAGCTGTTTTTT
.,TRBV7-9,TRBJ1-5,few,CASSSDGANQPQHF,TGTGCCAGCAGCTCCGATGGGGCCAATCAGCCCCAGCATTTT
TRBD2,TRBV6-1,TRBJ2-1,few,CASSKAPQSASGRDNEQFF,TGTGCCAGCAGTAAAGCCCCCCAATCCGCTAGCGGGAGGGACAATGAGCAGTTCTTC